Shown below are 24 T cell receptor beta chains from a single sample sequenced in a study of tumor-infiltrating lymphocytes in primary liver carcinoma. Starting from 400 to 500 ng of total RNA, TCR beta cDNA was produced with a primer in the constant region. Libraries for TCR beta were built through three nested multiplex PCR rounds, which together made up a slightly modified ARM-PCR procedure. Primers for the first two PCR rounds were TRBV1-TRBV30 forward primers and a C-beta reverse primer (roughly 10 cycles per round). TCRdb reprocessed the multiplex PCR reads with MiXCR, giving one entry per CDR3 protein. The repertoire includes about 130,000 distinct CDR3 sequences, 64% of them detected once, and about 8% sits in the top ten. The roughly 19-32 mg bulk tissue piece was not sorted before simultaneous RNA and DNA extraction. The specimen was liver tumor tissue from sampling region 3. Subset noted: tumor region T3, left-lateral pole. The source is a woman aged 60-70 years with primary liver carcinoma and hepatitis B virus infection.

As for this clonotype: The junction departs from germline at one end; a sequencing error may be responsible. V usage is TRBV11-2 and J usage is TRBJ2-2, with D possibly TRBD2 on 5 matching bases. Germline V gene data show CDR1 as SGHAT and CDR2 as FQNNGV. The CDR3 is 12 residues long. CDR3 sequence (DNA): TGTACCAGCACGCGAGGGACCGGGGAGCTGTTTTTT. Translated, it gives CTSTRGTGELFF. The entire variable domain, with the rest obtained from reference TRBV11-2 and TRBJ2-2, is as follows: EAGVAQSPRYKIIEKRQSVAFWCNPISGHATLYWYQQILGQGPKLLIQFQNNGVVDDSQLPKDRFSAERLKGVDSTLKIQPAKLEDSAVYLCTSTRGTGELFFGEGSRLTVL.

This sequence joins TRBV11-2 and TRBJ2-5; D assignment may be TRBD1 or TRBD2 (6 bases each). Trimming pared 6 bases from V and 7 bases from J, leaving 27 bases between. Germline assignment: CDR1 SGHAT and CDR2 FQNNGV. The CDR3 totals 17 residues. CDR3 bases: TGTGCCAGCAGTTCCGAAGTGGGTGTCTGGGGGGCAACGACCCAGTACTTC. Translating gives CASSSEVGVWGATTQYF. Full variable domain (remainder filled in from reference TRBV11-2 and TRBJ2-5): EAGVAQSPRYKIIEKRQSVAFWCNPISGHATLYWYQQILGQGPKLLIQFQNNGVVDDSQLPKDRFSAERLKGVDSTLKIQPAKLEDSAVYLCASSSEVGVWGATTQYFGPGTRLLVL.

The chain links TRBV7-9 to TRBJ1-3, with D possibly TRBD1 on 6 matching bases. V shed 5 bases and J shed 0 bases, with 20 bases lying between them. The germline V gene encodes CDR1 SEHNR and CDR2 FQNEAQ (reference sequence). This CDR3 is 18 amino acids long. The CDR3 region is CASSNLFETGDSGNTIYF. CDR3 in DNA: TGTGCCAGCAGCAACCTTTTCGAGACAGGTGACTCTGGAAACACCATATATTTT.

Points on this clonotype: Being one base from a much bigger clone, this may be a read error. The gene calls are TRBV12-3 or TRBV12-4 and TRBJ2-6; no definite D call. Trimming removed 7 bases from V and 1 base from J, with 5 bases in between. The CDR3 sequence is 13 residues long. This CDR3 is CASKLSGANVLTF. The CDR3 coding sequence is TGTGCCAGCAAGCTGTCTGGGGCCAACGTCCTGACTTTC.

This clonotype was seen many times. V gene TRBV6-1 combines with J gene TRBJ2-1; unclear D gene. V lost 7 bases to trimming and J lost 5 bases, with 15 bases between them. The CDR3 totals 14 residues. From germline, CDR1 is MNHNS and CDR2 SASEGT. This CDR3 reads CASIPRGGNNEQFF. Here the CDR3 DNA reads TGTGCCAGCATTCCTAGAGGCGGAAACAATGAGCAGTTCTTC.

The chain combines TRBV6-6 with TRBJ1-6, with D possibly matching TRBD1 (6 bases). The CDR3 loop spans 14 amino acids. V was pared by 9 bases and J by 10 bases, with 19 bases between. Germline V lookup: CDR1 MNHNY, CDR2 SVGAGI (reference sequence). The CDR3 protein is CASSTGQQRSPLHF. In DNA form, the CDR3 reads TGTGCCAGTAGTACAGGGCAACAGCGGTCACCCCTCCACTTT.

The rearrangement joins TRBV4-2 to TRBJ2-7; 9 nucleotides agree with TRBD1. This CDR3 is built from 15 residues. Germline CDR1 LGHNA, CDR2 YNFKEQ. The CDR3 loop reads CGISQDPTGGYEQYF. As DNA, the CDR3 is TGTGGCATCAGCCAAGATCCGACAGGGGGCTACGAGCAGTACTTC.

This clonotype was recorded at least ten times. V usage is TRBV6-1 and J usage is TRBJ2-2, with D perhaps TRBD2 (6 bases). The CDR3 covers 15 residues. With 1 base removed from V and 3 bases from J, the gap between germline ends came to 9 bases. Germline CDR1 and CDR2: MNHNS and SASEGT. Here the CDR3 DNA reads TGTGCCAGCAGTGAAGGGGGGAGGCACACCGGGGAGCTGTTTTTT. Its translation: CASSEGGRHTGELFF.

Remarks on this clonotype: A read error is possible here, since a much larger clone lies one base away. This chain joins TRBV12-3 or TRBV12-4 and TRBJ1-1; 12 nucleotides match TRBD1. V was clipped by 7 bases and J by 12 bases; unmatched bases: 9. The CDR3 has 13 amino acids. The CDR3 DNA follows: TGTGCCAGCACCACCGGGACAGGGGGCCGGACTTTCTTT. Amino acid sequence: CASTTGTGGRTFF.

With regard to this clonotype: This could be a read error, since a much larger clone is one nucleotide away. The rearrangement uses TRBV5-5 and TRBJ1-4, with no clear D. Per germline, CDR1 SGHKS and CDR2 YYEKEE (reference sequence). This CDR3 has 13 amino acids. V lost 1 base, J lost 7 bases, and 8 bases lay in between. CDR3 coding DNA: TGTGCCAGCAGCTTGCTCTCGAGTGAAAAACTGTTTTTT. Its protein is CASSLLSSEKLFF.

The gene calls are TRBV11-2 and TRBJ2-1; a weak D match, TRBD2 (5 bases). V lost 5 bases to trimming and J lost 15 bases, with 29 bases between them. In germline, CDR1 is SGHAT, CDR2 FQNNGV. The CDR3 runs to 16 residues. In nucleotides, the CDR3 is TGTGCCAGCAGCCGACTAAACACCGAGGTTGCCAATGAGTTGTTCTTC. This encodes CASSRLNTEVANELFF.

A word on this clonotype: This CDR3 fails to terminate in the conserved phenylalanine or tryptophan, so it likely reflects a read error. CDR3 nucleotide sequence: TGTGCCAGCAGGCCGCGTCGGGGGGCGCAGACCACTGAAGCTTTCTAT. Translated: CASRPRRGAQTTEAFY. The rearrangement links TRBV6-5 to TRBJ1-1; D perhaps matches TRBD1 (6 bases). The CDR3 totals 16 residues. V was clipped by 6 bases and J by 4 bases, with 21 bases between them. Germline V gives CDR1 MNHEY, CDR2 SVGAGI.

For this clonotype: This may come from a read error, since a much larger clone is one base off. This sequence joins TRBV12-3 or TRBV12-4 and TRBJ2-1, with D possibly TRBD1 on 6 matching bases. CDR3 size: 13 residues. As DNA, the CDR3 is TGTGTCAGCAGCCAAATCCAGGGGACTGAGCAGTTCTTC. Its translation: CVSSQIQGTEQFF.

A word on this clonotype: A junction end diverges from the germline sequence, so it may reflect a read error. The chain recombines TRBV12-3 or TRBV12-4 with TRBJ2-1, with D maybe TRBD1 (5 bases). The CDR3 length is 14 residues. The CDR3 sequence is CASSFGVQVNEQSF. CDR3 nucleotide sequence: TGTGCCAGCAGTTTTGGGGTACAGGTGAATGAGCAGTCCTTC.

In the case of this clonotype: A much larger clone lies one base from this, so it may be a read error. The chain employs TRBV11-2 and TRBJ2-3; D is possibly TRBD1 (6 bases). This CDR3 spans 18 amino acids. In germline, CDR1 is SGHAT, CDR2 FQNNGV. V lost 3 bases and J 0 bases, leaving 19 bases between the germline ends. The CDR3 DNA follows: TGTGCCAGCAGCTTGTGGACAGCCACCCCCACTAGCACAGATACGCAGTATTTT. This encodes CASSLWTATPTSTDTQYF. Full variable domain (missing parts from reference TRBV11-2 and TRBJ2-3): EAGVAQSPRYKIIEKRQSVAFWCNPISGHATLYWYQQILGQGPKLLIQFQNNGVVDDSQLPKDRFSAERLKGVDSTLKIQPAKLEDSAVYLCASSLWTATPTSTDTQYFGPGTRLTVL.

V and J are TRBV6-5 and TRBJ2-5, with 7 bases fitting TRBD1. The V segment lost 5 bases and the J segment 3 bases; nucleotides outside the gene matches: 9. CDR1 is MNHEY and CDR2 is SVGAGI in the germline V gene. CDR3 length: 15 amino acids. CDR3 sequence: CASSAIGTVEETQYF. The CDR3 DNA follows: TGTGCCAGCAGTGCCATCGGGACAGTGGAAGAGACCCAGTACTTC.

This clonotype appeared many times. The CDR3 region has the DNA TGCAGCGTTTCGGGAGGATTCAAGAACACTGAAGCTTTCTTT. Amino acids: CSVSGGFKNTEAFF. The chain joins TRBV29-1 to TRBJ1-1; D unresolved. V was pared by 5 bases and J by 1 base, with 14 bases between. This CDR3 is 14 amino acids long. Germline assignment: CDR1 SQVTM and CDR2 ANQGSEA.

This clonotype showed up just a few times. This chain uses TRBV14 with TRBJ2-1, with 8 bases identical to TRBD2. The CDR3 has 15 amino acids. Unmatched junction bases numbered 13, after V lost 4 bases and J lost 11 bases. CDR1 is SGHDN and CDR2 is FVKESK in the germline V gene. The chain's CDR3 is CASSPGGAGGLQQFF. DNA for the CDR3: TGTGCCAGCAGCCCCGGCGGTGCGGGAGGCCTTCAGCAGTTCTTC.

Concerning this clonotype: An end of the junction does not agree with germline; a read error may underlie this. This chain links TRBV29-1 with TRBJ2-5; D unresolved. Germline V CDR1 and CDR2: SQVTM, ANQGSEA. The CDR3 runs to 10 residues. The CDR3 nucleotides read TGCAGCATTGATTGGGGGACCCAGTACTTC. This codes for CSIDWGTQYF.

In regard to this clonotype: Since a much larger clone is just one base distant, this may be a read error. The chain uses TRBV4-2 and TRBJ1-4, with 9 bases that match TRBD1. This CDR3 is 14 amino acids long. In germline, CDR1 is LGHNA, CDR2 YNFKEQ. The CDR3 sequence: CTSSQGQGSEKLFF. Written as DNA, the CDR3 is TGTACCAGCAGCCAGGGACAGGGTTCCGAAAAACTGTTTTTT.

The chain uses TRBV5-1 and TRBJ2-5; D may be TRBD1 or TRBD2 (5 bases each). Per germline, CDR1 SGHRS and CDR2 YFSETQ. The V end lost 7 bases, the J end lost 2 bases, and 15 bases lay between the germline ends. The CDR3 consists of 14 residues. The CDR3 region has the DNA TGCGCCAGCGGCTCGGGGCAAACACAAGAGACCCAGTACTTC. Translated: CASGSGQTQETQYF.

This clonotype has more than one count but fewer than ten. Being one base from a much bigger clone, this may be a read error. CDR3 protein: CASSLVRLETQYF. The DNA of the CDR3 is TGTGCCAGCAGTTTAGTGCGGTTAGAGACCCAGTACTTC. The chain joins TRBV12-3 or TRBV12-4 to TRBJ2-5; no definite D call. The CDR3 consists of 13 residues. V lost 1 base and J 4 bases, leaving 7 bases between the germline ends.

V and J are TRBV6-1 and TRBJ2-3; TRBD1 aligns across 7 bases. V trimming: 10 bases; J trimming: 6 bases; junction bases outside the gene matches: 16. CDR3 length: 15 residues. The V gene's germline CDR1 is MNHNS and CDR2 SASEGT. In DNA form, the CDR3 reads TGTGCCACCAGAGTAGGTGACAGGGTTACGGATACGCAGTATTTT. Encoded protein: CATRVGDRVTDTQYF.

This clonotype occurred a few times. The V and J genes are TRBV28 and TRBJ2-1; D not resolved. The ends were cut back, 5 bases at V and 8 bases at J, with 10 bases in the middle. The germline V gene encodes CDR1 MDHEN and CDR2 SYDVKM. The CDR3 totals 12 residues. In nucleotides, the CDR3 is TGTGCCAGCAGTCCATACGTTGATGAGCAGTTCTTC. Translated, it gives CASSPYVDEQFF. The variable domain in full, completed from reference TRBV28 and TRBJ2-1, reads DVKVTQSSRYLVKRTGEKVFLECVQDMDHENMFWYRQDPGLGLRLIYFSYDVKMKEKGDIPEGYSVSREKKERFSLILESASTNQTSMYLCASSPYVDEQFFGPGTRLTVL.